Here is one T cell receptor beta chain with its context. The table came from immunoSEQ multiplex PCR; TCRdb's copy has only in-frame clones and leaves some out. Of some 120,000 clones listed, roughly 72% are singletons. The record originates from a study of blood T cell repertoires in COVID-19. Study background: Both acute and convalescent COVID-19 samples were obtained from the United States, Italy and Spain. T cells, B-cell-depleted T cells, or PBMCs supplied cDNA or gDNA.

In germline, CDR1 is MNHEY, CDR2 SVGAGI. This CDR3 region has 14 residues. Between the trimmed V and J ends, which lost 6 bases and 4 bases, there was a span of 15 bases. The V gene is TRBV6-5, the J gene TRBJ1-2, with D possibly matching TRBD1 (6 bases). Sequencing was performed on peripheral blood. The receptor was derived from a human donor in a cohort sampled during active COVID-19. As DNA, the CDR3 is TGTGCCAGCAGGCCTGGACAGCACACCTATGGCTACACCTTC. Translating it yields CASRPGQHTYGYTF.